Listed below are T cell receptor beta chains from one sample, sequenced in a study of post-analysis software for immune sequencing data. TCRdb recomputed calls from the PCR reads with MiXCR, one row per CDR3 protein. Among about 560,000 distinct CDR3 sequences listed, roughly 47% were seen once. The sequenced sample was blood. These receptors originate from a girl aged 10 to 17 with multiple sclerosis. Both conserved end residues are part of each CDR3. The D gene is left open where the match is weak. Expanded clones get a size class; other rows say once, few or many, or leave the size out.

j_gene,v_gene,abundance,d_gene,CDR3nt,CDR3aa
TRBJ1-2,TRBV2,.,.,TGTGCCAGCAGTGAAGCGCCCCGACTTGGGTCCTATGGCTACACCTTC,CASSEAPRLGSYGYTF
TRBJ2-1,TRBV12-3/TRBV12-4,.,.,TGTGCCACCGGGAGCCTGAGAAACAATGAGCAGTTCTTC,CATGSLRNNEQFF
TRBJ2-7,TRBV28,.,.,TGTGCCAGCAGTTTAGAAATCTACGAGCAGTACTTC,CASSLEIYEQYF
TRBJ1-5,TRBV4-1,.,.,TGCGCCAGCAGCCAAGATGAGGGTAGCAATCAGCCCCAGCATTTT,CASSQDEGSNQPQHF
TRBJ1-4,TRBV12-3/TRBV12-4,.,.,TGTGCCAGCTCCCGTCTGGGCAGGGAGGATGAAAAACTGTTTTTT,CASSRLGREDEKLFF
TRBJ2-3,TRBV29-1,few,.,TGCAGCGCCTGGGGGACGGGGAGCGGAGATACGCAGTATTTT,CSAWGTGSGDTQYF
TRBJ2-2,TRBV7-2,few,.,TGTGCCAGCGTGGAGGGGGCCCTGAACACCGGGGAGCTGTTTTTT,CASVEGALNTGELFF
TRBJ2-7,TRBV6-1,few,.,TGTGCCAGCAGTGAACCTCGGACGGCCTACGAGCAGTACTTC,CASSEPRTAYEQYF
TRBJ1-2,TRBV6-1,.,.,TGTGCCAGCAGCGTCCGAGTTACAGGGACCCAAGATGGCTACACCTTC,CASSVRVTGTQDGYTF
TRBJ2-3,TRBV20-1,.,TRBD2,TGCAGTGCGAAGGCGACTAGCGGGAGTCCAGATACGCAGTATTTT,CSAKATSGSPDTQYF
TRBJ2-3,TRBV7-9,.,.,TGTGCCAGCACCCCCGAGCCCTACACAGATACGCAGTATTTT,CASTPEPYTDTQYF
TRBJ1-5,TRBV12-3/TRBV12-4,.,.,TGTGCCAGTAGACGGGCTAATCAGCCCCAGCATTTT,CASRRANQPQHF
TRBJ2-7,TRBV12-3/TRBV12-4,.,.,TGTGCCAGCAGTTTAGGCAGGGGTTTGGGGGAGCAGTACTTC,CASSLGRGLGEQYF
TRBJ2-5,TRBV12-3/TRBV12-4,.,TRBD2,TGTGCCAGCAGTCGAACTAGCGGGAGGCTCCAAGAGACCCAGTACTTC,CASSRTSGRLQETQYF
TRBJ2-7,TRBV10-3,many,.,TGTGCCATCAGTGTGGGACAATCCTACGAGCAGTACTTC,CAISVGQSYEQYF
TRBJ2-3,TRBV12-3/TRBV12-4,few,.,TGTGCCAGCAGCAATGAGGTTGGAGATACGCAGTATTTT,CASSNEVGDTQYF
TRBJ1-2,TRBV10-2,.,TRBD1,TGCGCCAGCAGTGTAAGGGACAGGGGGCGCAGGGGCTACACCTTC,CASSVRDRGRRGYTF
TRBJ2-7,TRBV3-1,.,TRBD2,TGTGCCAGCAGCCTCCGGACTAGCACCGGGAACGAGCAGTACTTC,CASSLRTSTGNEQYF
TRBJ2-7,TRBV7-2,.,.,TGTGCCAGCACGGCCTCCTACGAGCAGTACTTC,CASTASYEQYF
TRBJ2-1,TRBV7-8,.,.,TGTGCCAGCAGTCGAATGGGCAATGAGCAGTTCTTC,CASSRMGNEQFF
TRBJ2-7,TRBV10-3,few,.,TGTGCCATCAGGCAACAGGGTCGGGCCGAGCAGTACTTC,CAIRQQGRAEQYF
TRBJ2-3,TRBV7-2,.,.,TGTGCCAGCAGCTTTAGACTGGAGGAGGCGCAGTATTTT,CASSFRLEEAQYF
TRBJ2-3,TRBV6-5,.,.,TGCGCCAGCACTCTAGACACCTTAGGTCCGCAGTATTTT,CASTLDTLGPQYF
TRBJ2-5,TRBV24-1,.,TRBD2,TGTGCCACCAGTGATATCGGAGGTTCAGAAGTAAAGAGCTGTCTGGTTGGGGAGGGAGAGACCCAGTACTTC,CATSDIGGSEVKSCLVGEGETQYF
TRBJ2-1,TRBV6-4,few,TRBD2,TGTGCCAGCAGAGCATACGGGACTAGCGGGGGAAATGAGCAGTTCTTC,CASRAYGTSGGNEQFF
TRBJ2-3,TRBV12-3/TRBV12-4,.,.,TGTGCCAGCAGTTTAGGACAGGCAGGCGCAACAGATACGCAGTATTTT,CASSLGQAGATDTQYF
TRBJ2-6,TRBV7-3,.,TRBD2,TGTGCCAGCAGTGCGGGGGGCTCTGGGGCCAACGTCCTGACTTTC,CASSAGGSGANVLTF
TRBJ2-1,TRBV24-1,once,.,TGTGCCACCAGTGGTAGTCAGGTAGGGAACAATGAGCAGTTCTTC,CATSGSQVGNNEQFF
TRBJ2-1,TRBV29-1,.,TRBD1,TGCAGCGTTGACAGCGGACAGGGGAAGAGGGAGCAGTTCTTC,CSVDSGQGKREQFF
TRBJ1-2,TRBV3-1,many,.,TGTGCCAGCAGTCCCCGCGGATATGGCTACACCTTC,CASSPRGYGYTF
TRBJ2-2,TRBV29-1,.,TRBD1,TGCAGCGTTCTCAAGACAGGGGTCACCGGGGAGCTGTTTTTT,CSVLKTGVTGELFF
TRBJ2-7,TRBV7-9,.,.,TGTGCCAGCAGCTTATGGACGGTCTCCTACGAGCAGTACTTC,CASSLWTVSYEQYF
TRBJ1-1,TRBV20-1,few,.,TGCAGTGCCCCACTTCGGGCGAACACTGAAGCTTTCTTT,CSAPLRANTEAFF
TRBJ1-1,TRBV6-6,.,.,TGTGCCAGCAGTCCCGTGGGGGGTGAAAAAGACACTGAAGCTTTCTTT,CASSPVGGEKDTEAFF
TRBJ2-3,TRBV3-1,.,.,TGTGCCAGCCGCGAAAGCTCAGATACGCAGTATTTT,CASRESSDTQYF
TRBJ1-5,TRBV30,once,.,TGTGCCTGGAGTGAGGACAGCAATCAGCCCCAGCATTTT,CAWSEDSNQPQHF
TRBJ2-5,TRBV7-3,few,.,TGTGCCAGCAGCTTAAGCAACCAAGAGACCCAGTACTTC,CASSLSNQETQYF
TRBJ1-4,TRBV27,.,.,TGTGCCAGCAGTTTAGTCCGAGATGAAAAACTGTTTTTT,CASSLVRDEKLFF
TRBJ2-3,TRBV9,.,.,TGTGCCAGCAGGGAGGGGGCTAGCGGAAGCACAGATACGCAGTATTTT,CASREGASGSTDTQYF
TRBJ1-2,TRBV12-3/TRBV12-4,few,.,TGTGCCAGCACACTTCGGGCGGCTAACTATGGCTACACCTTC,CASTLRAANYGYTF
TRBJ2-3,TRBV29-1,.,TRBD1,TGCAGCGTTGGGCAGGGGGCGGCAGATACGCAGTATTTT,CSVGQGAADTQYF
TRBJ1-2,TRBV5-6,.,.,TGTGCCAGCAGCTTGGACCGCCGCTATGGCTACACCTTC,CASSLDRRYGYTF
TRBJ2-1,TRBV4-1,once,.,TGCGCCAGCAGCAAAGAGGAGACAGTCAATGAGCAGTTCTTC,CASSKEETVNEQFF
TRBJ2-5,TRBV11-1,many,.,TGTGCCAGCAGCTTAAGGTTCCAAGAGACCCAGTACTTC,CASSLRFQETQYF
TRBJ2-3,TRBV29-1,few,.,TGCAGCGTTGAAGAGCGGGCGGCAGATACGCAGTATTTT,CSVEERAADTQYF
TRBJ2-1,TRBV12-3/TRBV12-4,many,TRBD1,TGTGCCAGCAGAACAGGGGGCAATGAGCAGTTCTTC,CASRTGGNEQFF
TRBJ2-1,TRBV28,.,TRBD2,TGTGCCAGCACCGTTACTAGCGGATCCTACACTGAGCAGTTCTTC,CASTVTSGSYTEQFF
TRBJ2-5,TRBV28,.,.,TGTGCCAGCACTCAAGGGGCAGCCTACCAAGAGACCCAGTACTTC,CASTQGAAYQETQYF
TRBJ2-5,TRBV24-1,.,.,TGTGCCACCAGTGATTCAGGGTCCGAGACCCAGTACTTC,CATSDSGSETQYF
TRBJ2-3,TRBV5-1,.,.,TGCGCCAGCATCTTGTTTACAGATACGCAGTATTTT,CASILFTDTQYF
TRBJ2-7,TRBV7-2,once,.,TGTGCCAGCAGCTTATCACGGGCGAACTACGAGCAGTACTTC,CASSLSRANYEQYF
TRBJ2-1,TRBV7-2,.,.,TGTGCCAGCAGCCCCCAGGGGGGGCGGTACAATGAGCAGTTCTTC,CASSPQGGRYNEQFF
TRBJ2-7,TRBV5-1,.,TRBD1,TGCGCCAGCAGCCCGACAGGGAAGAGCTCCTACGAGCAGTACTTC,CASSPTGKSSYEQYF